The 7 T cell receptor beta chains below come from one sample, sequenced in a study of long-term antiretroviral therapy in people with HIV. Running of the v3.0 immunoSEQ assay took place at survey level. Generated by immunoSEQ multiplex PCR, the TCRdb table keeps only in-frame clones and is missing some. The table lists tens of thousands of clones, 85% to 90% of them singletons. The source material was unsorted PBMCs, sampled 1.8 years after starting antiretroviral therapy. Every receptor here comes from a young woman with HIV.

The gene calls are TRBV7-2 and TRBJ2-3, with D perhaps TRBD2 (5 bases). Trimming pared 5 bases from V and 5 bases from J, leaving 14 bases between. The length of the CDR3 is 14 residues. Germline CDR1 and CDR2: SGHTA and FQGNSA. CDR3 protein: CASSRPSGLDTQYF. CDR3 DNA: TGTGCCAGCAGCCGCCCGAGCGGTTTAGATACGCAGTATTTT.

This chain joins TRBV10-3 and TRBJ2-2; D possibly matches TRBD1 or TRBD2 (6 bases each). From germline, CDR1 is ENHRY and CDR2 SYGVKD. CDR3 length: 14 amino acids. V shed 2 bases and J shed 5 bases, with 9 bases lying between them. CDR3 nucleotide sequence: TGTGCCATCAGTGAGGCGGGACAAACCGGGGAGCTGTTTTTT. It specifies CAISEAGQTGELFF.

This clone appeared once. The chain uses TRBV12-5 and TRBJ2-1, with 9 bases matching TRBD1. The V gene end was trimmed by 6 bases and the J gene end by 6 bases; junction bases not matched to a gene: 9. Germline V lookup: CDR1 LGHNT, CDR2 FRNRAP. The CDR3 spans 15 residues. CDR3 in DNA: TGTGCTAGTGGCCGATCCGGGACAGGGCTCAATGAGCAGTTCTTC. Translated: CASGRSGTGLNEQFF.

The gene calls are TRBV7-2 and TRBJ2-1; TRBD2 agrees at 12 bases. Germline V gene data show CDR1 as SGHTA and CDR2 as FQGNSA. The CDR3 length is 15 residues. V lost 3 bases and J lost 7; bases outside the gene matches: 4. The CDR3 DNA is TGTGCCAGCAGCTTGACTAGCGGGAGTCAAAATGAGCAGTTCTTC. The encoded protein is CASSLTSGSQNEQFF.

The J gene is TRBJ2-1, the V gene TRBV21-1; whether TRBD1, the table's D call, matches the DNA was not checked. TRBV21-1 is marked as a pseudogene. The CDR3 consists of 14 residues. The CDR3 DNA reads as TGTGCCAGCGCAACCCAAGAACAAGACAATGAGCAGTTCTTC. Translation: CASATQEQDNEQFF.

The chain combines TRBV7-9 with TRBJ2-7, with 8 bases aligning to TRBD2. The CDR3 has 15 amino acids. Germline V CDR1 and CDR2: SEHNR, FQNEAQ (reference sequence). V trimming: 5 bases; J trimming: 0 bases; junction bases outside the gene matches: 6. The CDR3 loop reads CASSVPGTSSYEQYF. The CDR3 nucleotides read TGTGCCAGCAGCGTACCCGGGACTAGCTCCTACGAGCAGTACTTC.

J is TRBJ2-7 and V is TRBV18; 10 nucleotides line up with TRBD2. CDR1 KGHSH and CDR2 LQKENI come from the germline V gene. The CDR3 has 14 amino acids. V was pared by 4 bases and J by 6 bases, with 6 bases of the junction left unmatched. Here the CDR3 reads CASSRGLAGGEQYF. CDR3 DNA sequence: TGTGCCAGCTCACGGGGGTTAGCGGGAGGCGAGCAGTACTTC.